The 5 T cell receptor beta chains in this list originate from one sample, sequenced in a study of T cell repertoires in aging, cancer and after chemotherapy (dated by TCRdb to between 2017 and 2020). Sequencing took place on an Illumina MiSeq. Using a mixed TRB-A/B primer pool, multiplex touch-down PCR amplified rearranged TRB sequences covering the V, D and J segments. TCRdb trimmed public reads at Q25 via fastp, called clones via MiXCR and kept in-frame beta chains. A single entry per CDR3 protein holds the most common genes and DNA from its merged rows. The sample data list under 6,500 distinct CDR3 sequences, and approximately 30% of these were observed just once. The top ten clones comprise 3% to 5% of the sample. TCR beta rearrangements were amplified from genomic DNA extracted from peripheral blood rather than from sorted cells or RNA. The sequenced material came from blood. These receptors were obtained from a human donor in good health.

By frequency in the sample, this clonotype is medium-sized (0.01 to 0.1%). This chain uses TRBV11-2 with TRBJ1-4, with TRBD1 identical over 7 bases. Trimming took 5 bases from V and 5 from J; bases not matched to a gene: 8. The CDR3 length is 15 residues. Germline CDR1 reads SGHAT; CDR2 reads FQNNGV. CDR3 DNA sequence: TGTGCCAGCAGCCGACTCGGGACAGAGAATGAAAAACTGTTTTTT. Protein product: CASSRLGTENEKLFF.

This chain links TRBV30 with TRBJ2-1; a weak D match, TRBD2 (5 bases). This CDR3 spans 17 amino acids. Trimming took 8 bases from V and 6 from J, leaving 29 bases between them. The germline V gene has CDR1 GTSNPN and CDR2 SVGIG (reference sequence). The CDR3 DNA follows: TGTGCCGGCTCGGCGACGAGGGTCTCATGGGTCGTCAATGAGCAGTTCTTC. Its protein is CAGSATRVSWVVNEQFF.

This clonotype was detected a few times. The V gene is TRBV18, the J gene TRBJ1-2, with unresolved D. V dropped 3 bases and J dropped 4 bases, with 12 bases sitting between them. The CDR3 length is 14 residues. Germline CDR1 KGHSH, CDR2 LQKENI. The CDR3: CASSPSLGSYGYTF. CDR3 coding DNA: TGTGCCAGCTCACCTAGTTTGGGTTCCTATGGCTACACCTTC. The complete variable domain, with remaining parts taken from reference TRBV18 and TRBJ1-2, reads NAGVMQNPRHLVRRRGQEARLRCSPMKGHSHVYWYRQLPEEGLKFMVYLQKENIIDESGMPKERFSAEFPKEGPSILRIQQVVRGDSAAYFCASSPSLGSYGYTFGSGTRLTVV.

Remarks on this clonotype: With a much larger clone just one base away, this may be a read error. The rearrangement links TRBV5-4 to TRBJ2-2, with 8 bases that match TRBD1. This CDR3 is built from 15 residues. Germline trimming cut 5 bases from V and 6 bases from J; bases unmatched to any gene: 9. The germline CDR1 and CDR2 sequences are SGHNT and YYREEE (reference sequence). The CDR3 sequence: CASRPGQEESGELFF. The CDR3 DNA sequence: TGTGCCAGCAGACCGGGACAGGAGGAATCCGGGGAGCTGTTTTTT.

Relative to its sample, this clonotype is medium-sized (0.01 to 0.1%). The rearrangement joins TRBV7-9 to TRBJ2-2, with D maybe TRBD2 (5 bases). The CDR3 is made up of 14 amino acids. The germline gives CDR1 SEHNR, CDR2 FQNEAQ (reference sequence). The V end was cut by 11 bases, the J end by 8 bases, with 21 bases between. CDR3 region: CAGGGGSEPGELFF. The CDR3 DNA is TGTGCCGGCGGAGGTGGCAGTGAGCCAGGGGAGCTGTTTTTT.